Below, one T cell receptor beta chain is given with its context. What it binds is unknown. This record belongs to a study of cytomegalovirus exposure and HLA in healthy donors. Primers: 60 Vbeta forward and 13 Jbeta reverse. Produced via immunoSEQ multiplex PCR; TCRdb's table is partial and in-frame only. Of some 180,000 clones listed, more than 75% are singletons. General study results and limits: The likely explanation for a cluster of highly shared sequence variants was sequencing artifact. Accurate predictions that matched the HLA-A and HLA-B alleles of most subjects were reportedly made from TCR beta sequences.

Germline V gene lookup returns CDR1 SGHDT and CDR2 YYEEEE. V lost 0 bases, J lost 7 bases, and 17 bases lay in between. The CDR3 loop spans 16 amino acids. Material: PBMCs. The gene calls are TRBV5-6 and TRBJ2-1; TRBD1 is a possible D gene (6 bases). The receptor was isolated from a man aged 35-49 years in good health and CMV-seronegative. CDR3 bases: TGTGCCAGCAGCTTGGCCGACAGGTTCAGGGATAATGAGCAGTTCTTC. Translation: CASSLADRFRDNEQFF.